The sequence of this T cell receptor beta chain was determined in a study of shared clonotypes between healthy human individuals. Study results and caveats: Non-shared clonotypes displayed generation probabilities falling below those of clonotypes present in all four donors.

Looked up from germline, CDR1 is MNHEY and CDR2 is SVGAGI. The ends were cut back, 6 bases at V and 6 bases at J, with 15 bases in the middle. CDR3 size: 14 residues. All the donors were Caucasian adults who lived in Nashville, Tennessee. About this clone: Its target is unknown.

As originally analysed: Filtering differed since immunoSEQ provided only junctions, with no quality scores. The protocol was immunoSEQ multiplex PCR, while the TCRdb copy is restricted to in-frame clones and leaves out a portion. The V and J calls and clone size were taken over from that table, and D and trimming were inferred from the DNA. The sample consists of more than 2,000,000 clones, roughly 92% of them appearing once. Material for sequencing was naive CD4+ T cells sorted from blood. Subset reported: CD45RA+ positively selected. The genes are TRBV6-5 and TRBJ2-1, with D possibly being TRBD1 or TRBD2 (5 bases each). This sequence was found in a man aged 18 to 30 in good health. The CDR3 coding sequence is TGTGCCAGCAGGCCGGGACCCTCCCCCAATGAGCAGTTCTTC. Its translation: CASRPGPSPNEQFF.